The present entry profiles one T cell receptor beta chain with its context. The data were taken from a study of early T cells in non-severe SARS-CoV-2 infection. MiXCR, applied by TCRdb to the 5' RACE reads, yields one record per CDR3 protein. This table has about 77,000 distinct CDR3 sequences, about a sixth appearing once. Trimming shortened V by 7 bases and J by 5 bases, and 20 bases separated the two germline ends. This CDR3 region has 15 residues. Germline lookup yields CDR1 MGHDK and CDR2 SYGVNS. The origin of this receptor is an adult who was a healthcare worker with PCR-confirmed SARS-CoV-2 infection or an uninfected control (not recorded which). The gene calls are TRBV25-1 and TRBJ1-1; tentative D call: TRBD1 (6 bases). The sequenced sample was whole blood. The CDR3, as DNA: TGTGCCAGCACCGAAAGGGGGGGGGATCAAACTGAAGCTTTCTTT. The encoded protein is CASTERGGDQTEAFF.